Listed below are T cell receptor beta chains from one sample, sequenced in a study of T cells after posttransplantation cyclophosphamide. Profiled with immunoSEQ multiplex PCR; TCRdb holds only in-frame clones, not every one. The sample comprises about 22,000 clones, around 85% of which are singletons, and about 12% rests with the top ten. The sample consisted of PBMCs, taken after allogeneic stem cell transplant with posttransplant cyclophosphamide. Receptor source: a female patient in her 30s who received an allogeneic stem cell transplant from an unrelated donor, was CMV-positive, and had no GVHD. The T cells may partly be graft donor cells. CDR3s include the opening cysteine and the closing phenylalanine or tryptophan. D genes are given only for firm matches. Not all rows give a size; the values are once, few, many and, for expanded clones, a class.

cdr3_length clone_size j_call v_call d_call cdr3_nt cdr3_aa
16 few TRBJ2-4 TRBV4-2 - TGTGCCAGCAGCCAGGAGGGACAGACACTCAAAAACATTCAGTACTTC CASSQEGQTLKNIQYF
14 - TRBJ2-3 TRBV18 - TGTGCCAGCTCACCCCTCGAGGTAACAGATACGCAGTATTTT CASSPLEVTDTQYF
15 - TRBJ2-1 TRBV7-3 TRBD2 TGTGCCAGCAGCTCAGGACTAGCGGGGGGGAATGAGCAGTTCTTC CASSSGLAGGNEQFF
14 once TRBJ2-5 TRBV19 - TGTGCCAGTAGTATAGCAGGGTCTGTGGGGACCCAGTACTTC CASSIAGSVGTQYF
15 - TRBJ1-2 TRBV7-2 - TGTGCCAGCAGCTCGCGACAGGCATCTAACTATGGCTACACCTTC CASSSRQASNYGYTF
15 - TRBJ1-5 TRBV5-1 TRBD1 TGCGCCAGCAGCTTGGGGACAGGGCGGAATCAGCCCCAGCATTTT CASSLGTGRNQPQHF
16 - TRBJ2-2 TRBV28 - TGTGCCAGCAGCTCCCATTGGGGGGACAACACCGGGGAGCTGTTTTTT CASSSHWGDNTGELFF
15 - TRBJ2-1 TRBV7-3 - TGTGCCAGCAGTCCCGGACTTGCCTCCTACAATGAGCAGTTCTTC CASSPGLASYNEQFF
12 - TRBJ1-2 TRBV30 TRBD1 TGTGCCTGGGGACAGGGGCCCTATGGCTACACCTTC CAWGQGPYGYTF
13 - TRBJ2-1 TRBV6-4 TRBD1 TGTGCCAGCAGTGACCCTTGGACAGGGGGCAAGTTCTTC CASSDPWTGGKFF
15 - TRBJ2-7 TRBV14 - TGTGCCAGCAGCCAAGAAAACCCTTGGCAAGACGAGCAGTACTTC CASSQENPWQDEQYF
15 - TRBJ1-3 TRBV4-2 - TGTGCCAGCAGCCAGGGGCCGGGAGGCGGAAACACCATATATTTT CASSQGPGGGNTIYF
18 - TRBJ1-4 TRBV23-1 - TGCGCCAGCAGTCAATCCCGCCGTACAGGGCCCGATAATGAAAAACTGTTTTTT CASSQSRRTGPDNEKLFF
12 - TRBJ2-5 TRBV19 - TGTGCCAGTAGTATCGGGGGAGAGACCCAGTACTTC CASSIGGETQYF